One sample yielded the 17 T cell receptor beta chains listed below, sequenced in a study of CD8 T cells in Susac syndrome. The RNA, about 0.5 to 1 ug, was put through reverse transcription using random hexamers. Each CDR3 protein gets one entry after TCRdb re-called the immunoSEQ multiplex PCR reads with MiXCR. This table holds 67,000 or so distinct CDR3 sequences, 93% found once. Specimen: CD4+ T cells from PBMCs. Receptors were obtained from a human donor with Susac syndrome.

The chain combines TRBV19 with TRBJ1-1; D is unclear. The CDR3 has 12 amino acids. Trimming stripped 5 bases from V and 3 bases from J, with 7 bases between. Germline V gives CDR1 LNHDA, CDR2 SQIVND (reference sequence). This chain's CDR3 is CASSVRDTEAFF. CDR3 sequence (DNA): TGTGCCAGTAGTGTCCGGGACACTGAAGCTTTCTTT.

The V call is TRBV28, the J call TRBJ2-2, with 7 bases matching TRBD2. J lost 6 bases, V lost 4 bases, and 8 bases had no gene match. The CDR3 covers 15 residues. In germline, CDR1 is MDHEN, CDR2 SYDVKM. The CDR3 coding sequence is TGTGCCAGCAGTTCCCCTACCGCGGGAGCCGGGGAGCTGTTTTTT. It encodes CASSSPTAGAGELFF.

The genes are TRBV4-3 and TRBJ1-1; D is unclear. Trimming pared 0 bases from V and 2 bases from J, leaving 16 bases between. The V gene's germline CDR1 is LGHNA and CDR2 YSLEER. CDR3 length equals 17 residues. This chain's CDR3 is CASSQEVQSGENTEAFF. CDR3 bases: TGCGCCAGCAGCCAAGAAGTCCAGAGTGGAGAAAACACTGAAGCTTTCTTT.

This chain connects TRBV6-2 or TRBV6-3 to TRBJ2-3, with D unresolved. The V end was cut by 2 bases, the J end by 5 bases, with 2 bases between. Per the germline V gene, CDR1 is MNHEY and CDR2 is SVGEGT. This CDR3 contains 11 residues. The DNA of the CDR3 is TGTGCCAGCAGTTACGAAGATACGCAGTATTTT. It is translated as CASSYEDTQYF.

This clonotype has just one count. CDR3 amino acids: CASSYTELAGRNNEQFF. The CDR3 coding sequence is TGTGCCAGCAGTTATACAGAACTAGCGGGGCGGAACAATGAGCAGTTCTTC. The chain uses TRBV28 and TRBJ2-1, with 10 bases that match TRBD2. Germline CDR1 and CDR2: MDHEN and SYDVKM. This CDR3 contains 17 residues. Trimming cost V 4 bases and J 5 bases; bases outside gene matches: 11.

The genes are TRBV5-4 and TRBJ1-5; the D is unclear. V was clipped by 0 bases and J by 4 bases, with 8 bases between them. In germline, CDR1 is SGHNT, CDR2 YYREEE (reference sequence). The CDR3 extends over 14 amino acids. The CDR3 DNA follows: TGTGCCAGCAGCTTGGAGGAGGTGAATCAGCCCCAGCATTTT. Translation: CASSLEEVNQPQHF.

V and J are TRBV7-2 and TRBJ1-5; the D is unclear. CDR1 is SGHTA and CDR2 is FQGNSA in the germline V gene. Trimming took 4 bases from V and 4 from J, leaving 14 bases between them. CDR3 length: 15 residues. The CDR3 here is CASSSEGVRNQPQHF. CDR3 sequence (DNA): TGTGCCAGCAGCTCCGAGGGAGTCCGGAATCAGCCCCAGCATTTT.

The CDR3 nucleotides read TGTGCCTGGAGCTCGGGACTAGTGTACAATGAGCAGTTCTTC. This gives the protein CAWSSGLVYNEQFF. The V gene is TRBV30, the J gene TRBJ2-1, with TRBD2 matching 8 bases. Germline CDR1 and CDR2: GTSNPN and SVGIG (reference sequence). The CDR3 totals 14 residues. The V gene end was trimmed by 3 bases and the J gene end by 4 bases; junction bases not matched to a gene: 5. The variable domain in full, completed from reference TRBV30 and TRBJ2-1, reads SQTIHQWPATLVQPVGSPLSLECTVEGTSNPNLYWYRQAAGRGLQLLFYSVGIGQISSEVPQNLSASRPQDRQFILSSKKLLLSDSGFYLCAWSSGLVYNEQFFGPGTRLTVL.

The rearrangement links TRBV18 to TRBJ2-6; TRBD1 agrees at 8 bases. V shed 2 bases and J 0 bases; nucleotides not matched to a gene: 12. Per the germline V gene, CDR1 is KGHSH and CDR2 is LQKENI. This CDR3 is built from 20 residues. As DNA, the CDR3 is TGTGCCAGCTCACCATTTGGGACAGGCCAAGGTAACTCTGGGGCCAACGTCCTGACTTTC. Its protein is CASSPFGTGQGNSGANVLTF.

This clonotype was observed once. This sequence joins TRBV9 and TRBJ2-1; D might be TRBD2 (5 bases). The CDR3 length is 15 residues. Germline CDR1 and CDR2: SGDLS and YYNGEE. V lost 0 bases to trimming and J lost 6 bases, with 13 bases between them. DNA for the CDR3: TGTGCCAGCAGCGTAGCTGAGGGCCGGGGCAATGAGCAGTTCTTC. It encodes CASSVAEGRGNEQFF.

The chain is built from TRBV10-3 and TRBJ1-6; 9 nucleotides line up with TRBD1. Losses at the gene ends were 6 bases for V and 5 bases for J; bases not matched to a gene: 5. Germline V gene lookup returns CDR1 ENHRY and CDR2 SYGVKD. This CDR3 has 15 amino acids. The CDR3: CAIRMTGGNNSPLHF. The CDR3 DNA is TGTGCCATCAGGATGACAGGGGGGAATAATTCACCCCTCCACTTT.

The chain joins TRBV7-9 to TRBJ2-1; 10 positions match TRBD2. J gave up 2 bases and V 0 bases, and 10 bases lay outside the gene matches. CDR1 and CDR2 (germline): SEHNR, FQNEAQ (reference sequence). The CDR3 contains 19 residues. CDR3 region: CASSLAQLRLAGTYNEQFF. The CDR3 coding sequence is TGTGCCAGCAGCTTAGCACAACTACGACTAGCGGGCACCTACAATGAGCAGTTCTTC.

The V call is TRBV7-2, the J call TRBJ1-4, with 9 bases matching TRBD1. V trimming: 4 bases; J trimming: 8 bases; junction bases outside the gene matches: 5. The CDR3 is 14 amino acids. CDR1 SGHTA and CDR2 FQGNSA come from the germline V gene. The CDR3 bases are TGTGCCAGCAGCTCGGACAGGGGTGGGGAAAAACTGTTTTTT. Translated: CASSSDRGGEKLFF.

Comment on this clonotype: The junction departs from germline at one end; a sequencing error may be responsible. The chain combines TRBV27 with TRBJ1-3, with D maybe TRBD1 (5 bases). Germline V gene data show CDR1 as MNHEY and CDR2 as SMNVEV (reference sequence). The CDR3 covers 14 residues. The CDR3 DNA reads TGTGCCAGCAGGGGACGGATCTCTGAAAACACCATATATTTT. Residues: CASRGRISENTIYF.

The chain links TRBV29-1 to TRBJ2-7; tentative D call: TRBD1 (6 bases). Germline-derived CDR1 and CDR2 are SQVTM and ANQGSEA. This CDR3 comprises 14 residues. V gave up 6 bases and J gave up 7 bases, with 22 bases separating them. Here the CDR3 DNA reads TGCAGCGTCCTCCGGACAGCCTCGGCTAAGGAGCAGTACTTC. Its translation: CSVLRTASAKEQYF.

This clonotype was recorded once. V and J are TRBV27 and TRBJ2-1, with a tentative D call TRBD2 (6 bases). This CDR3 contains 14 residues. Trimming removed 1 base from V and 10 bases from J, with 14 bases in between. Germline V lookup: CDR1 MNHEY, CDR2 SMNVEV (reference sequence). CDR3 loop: CASSLFLSGREQFF. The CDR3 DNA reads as TGTGCCAGCAGTTTATTTCTTAGCGGAAGGGAGCAGTTCTTC.

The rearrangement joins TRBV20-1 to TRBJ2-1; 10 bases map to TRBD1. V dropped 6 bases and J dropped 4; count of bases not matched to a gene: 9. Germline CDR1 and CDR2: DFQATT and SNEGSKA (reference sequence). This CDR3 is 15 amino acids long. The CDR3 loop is CSATRDRGPYNEQFF. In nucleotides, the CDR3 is TGCAGTGCAACACGGGACAGGGGACCTTACAATGAGCAGTTCTTC.